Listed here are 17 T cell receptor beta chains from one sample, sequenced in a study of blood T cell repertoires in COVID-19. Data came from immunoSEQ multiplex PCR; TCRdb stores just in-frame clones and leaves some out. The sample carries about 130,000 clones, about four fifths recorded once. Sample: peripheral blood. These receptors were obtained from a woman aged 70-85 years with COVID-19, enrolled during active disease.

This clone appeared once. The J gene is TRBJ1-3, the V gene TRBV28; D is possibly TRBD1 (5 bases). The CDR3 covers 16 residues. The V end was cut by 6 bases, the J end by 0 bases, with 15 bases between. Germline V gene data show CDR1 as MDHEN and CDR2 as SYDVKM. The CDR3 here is CASRGSGGNSGNTIYF. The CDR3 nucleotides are TGTGCCAGCAGGGGTTCCGGGGGGAACTCTGGAAACACCATATATTTT. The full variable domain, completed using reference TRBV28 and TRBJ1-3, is DVKVTQSSRYLVKRTGEKVFLECVQDMDHENMFWYRQDPGLGLRLIYFSYDVKMKEKGDIPEGYSVSREKKERFSLILESASTNQTSMYLCASRGSGGNSGNTIYFGEGSWLTVV.

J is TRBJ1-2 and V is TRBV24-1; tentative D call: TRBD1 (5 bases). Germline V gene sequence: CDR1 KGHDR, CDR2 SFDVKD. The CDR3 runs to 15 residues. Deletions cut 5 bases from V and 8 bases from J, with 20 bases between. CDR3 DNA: TGTGCCACCAGTGGCCCCGTGAAAGGGGCCTTGGGCTACACCTTC. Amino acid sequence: CATSGPVKGALGYTF.

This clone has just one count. The chain's CDR3 is CASSRGGKRSTDTQYF. In DNA, the CDR3 is TGTGCCAGCAGCAGAGGGGGAAAGCGGAGCACAGATACGCAGTATTTT. The rearrangement joins TRBV21-1 to TRBJ2-3; TRBD1, the table's D call, lacks a check against the DNA. TRBV21-1 is a documented pseudogene. The length of the CDR3 is 16 residues.

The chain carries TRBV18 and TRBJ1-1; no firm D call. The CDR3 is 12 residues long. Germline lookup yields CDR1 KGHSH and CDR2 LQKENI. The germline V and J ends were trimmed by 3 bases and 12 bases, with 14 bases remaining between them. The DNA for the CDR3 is TGTGCCAGCTCACCTTCGGAGGGCTTCCCTTTCTTT. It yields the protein CASSPSEGFPFF.

The CDR3 sequence is CASSPGTDVETQYF. CDR3 coding DNA: TGCGCCAGCAGCCCAGGGACTGATGTAGAGACCCAGTACTTC. The V and J genes are TRBV5-1 and TRBJ2-5, with TRBD2 as a possible D gene (6 bases). The CDR3 runs 14 residues. With 4 bases removed from V and 4 bases from J, the gap between germline ends came to 14 bases. Per the germline V gene, CDR1 is SGHRS and CDR2 is YFSETQ. Filled out from reference TRBV5-1 and TRBJ2-5, the complete variable domain reads KAGVTQTPRYLIKTRGQQVTLSCSPISGHRSVSWYQQTPGQGLQFLFEYFSETQRNKGNFPGRFSGRQFSNSRSEMNVSTLELGDSALYLCASSPGTDVETQYFGPGTRLLVL.

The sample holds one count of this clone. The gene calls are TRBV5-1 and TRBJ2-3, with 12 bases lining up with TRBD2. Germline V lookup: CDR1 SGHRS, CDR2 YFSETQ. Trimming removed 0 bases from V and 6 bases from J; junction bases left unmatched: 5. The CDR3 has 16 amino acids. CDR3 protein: CASSLGSSGGADTQYF. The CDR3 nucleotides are TGCGCCAGCAGCTTGGGTTCTAGCGGGGGGGCCGATACGCAGTATTTT.

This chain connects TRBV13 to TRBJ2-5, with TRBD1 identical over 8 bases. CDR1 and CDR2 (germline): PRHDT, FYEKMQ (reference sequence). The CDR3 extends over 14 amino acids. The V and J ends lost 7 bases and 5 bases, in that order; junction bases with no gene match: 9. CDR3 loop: CASNRRTGIETQYF. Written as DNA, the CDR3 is TGTGCCAGCAACAGAAGGACAGGGATCGAGACCCAGTACTTC.

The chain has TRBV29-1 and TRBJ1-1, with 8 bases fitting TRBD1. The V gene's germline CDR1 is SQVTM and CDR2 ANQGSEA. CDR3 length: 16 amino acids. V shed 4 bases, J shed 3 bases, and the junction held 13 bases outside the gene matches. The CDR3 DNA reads TGCAGCGTTGTTGGTGACAGGGGACTTAGGGACACTGAAGCTTTCTTT. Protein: CSVVGDRGLRDTEAFF.

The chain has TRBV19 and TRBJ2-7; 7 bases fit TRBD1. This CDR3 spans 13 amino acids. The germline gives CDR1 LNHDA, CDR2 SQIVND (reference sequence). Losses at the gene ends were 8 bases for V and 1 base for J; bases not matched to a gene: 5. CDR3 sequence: CASVTGISYEQYF. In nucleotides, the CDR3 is TGTGCCAGTGTGACAGGGATATCCTACGAGCAGTACTTC.

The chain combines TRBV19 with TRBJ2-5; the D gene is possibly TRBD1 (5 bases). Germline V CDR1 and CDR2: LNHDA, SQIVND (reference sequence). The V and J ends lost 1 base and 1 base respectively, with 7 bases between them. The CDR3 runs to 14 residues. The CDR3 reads CASSIVGVQETQYF. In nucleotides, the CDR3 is TGTGCCAGTAGTATAGTAGGGGTCCAAGAGACCCAGTACTTC.

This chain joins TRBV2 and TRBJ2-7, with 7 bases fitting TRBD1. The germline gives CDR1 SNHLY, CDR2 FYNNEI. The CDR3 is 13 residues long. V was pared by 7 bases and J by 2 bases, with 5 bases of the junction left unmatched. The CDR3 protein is CASNRQGPYEQYF. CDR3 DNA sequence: TGTGCCAGCAACCGACAGGGACCCTACGAGCAGTACTTC.

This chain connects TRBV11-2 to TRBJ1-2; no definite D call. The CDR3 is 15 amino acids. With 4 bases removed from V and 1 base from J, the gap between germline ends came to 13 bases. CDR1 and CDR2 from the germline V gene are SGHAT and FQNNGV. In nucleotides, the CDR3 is TGTGCCAGCAGCTCCCTCCGTGAGAGTAACTATGGCTACACCTTC. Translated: CASSSLRESNYGYTF.

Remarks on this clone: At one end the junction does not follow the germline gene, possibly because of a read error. CDR3 nucleotide sequence: TGCAGTGCTAGAGATCCGCTAGCGGGGGGGTTT. Protein sequence: CSARDPLAGGF. The genes are TRBV20-1 and TRBJ2-3; 12 bases are shared with TRBD2. Germline values: CDR1 DFQATT, CDR2 SNEGSKA (reference sequence). There are 11 residues in the CDR3.

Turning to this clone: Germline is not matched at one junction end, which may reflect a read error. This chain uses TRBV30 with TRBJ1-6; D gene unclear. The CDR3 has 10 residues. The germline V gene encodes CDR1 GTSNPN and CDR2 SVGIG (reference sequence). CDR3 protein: CAWSAPWPLF. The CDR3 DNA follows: TGTGCCTGGAGTGCCCCCTGGCCCTTATTT.

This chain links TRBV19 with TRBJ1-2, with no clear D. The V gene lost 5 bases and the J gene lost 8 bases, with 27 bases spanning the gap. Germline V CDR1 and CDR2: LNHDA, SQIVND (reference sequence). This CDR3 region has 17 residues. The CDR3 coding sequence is TGTGCCAGTAGTCCCGGAGGGTCAAGCCTATTCAGGTGGGGCTACACCTTC. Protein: CASSPGGSSLFRWGYTF.

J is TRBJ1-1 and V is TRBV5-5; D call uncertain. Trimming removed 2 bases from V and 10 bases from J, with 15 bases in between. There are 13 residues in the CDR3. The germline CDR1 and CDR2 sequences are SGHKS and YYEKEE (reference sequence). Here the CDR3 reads CASSFEREARAFF. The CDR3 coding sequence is TGTGCCAGCAGCTTTGAGAGAGAAGCAAGAGCTTTCTTT.

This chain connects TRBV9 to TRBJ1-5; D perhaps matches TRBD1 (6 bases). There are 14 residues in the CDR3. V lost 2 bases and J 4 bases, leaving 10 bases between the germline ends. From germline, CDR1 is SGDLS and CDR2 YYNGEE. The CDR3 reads CASSVGTINQPQHF. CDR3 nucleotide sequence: TGTGCCAGCAGCGTTGGGACAATAAATCAGCCCCAGCATTTT.